Sequencing of this T cell receptor beta chain was carried out in a study of T cell responses to AZD1222 COVID-19 vaccine. Whole-study results and caveats: CD4 TCRs linked to vaccination spanned spike, dominating at 160-218 and 743-854. Clonal diversity was possibly underestimated, and white British individuals and females predominated among donors. Baseline seropositivity occurred in only a handful of AZD1222 recipients.

A note on this clone: Its specificity is not known. Other DNA sequences in this specimen translate into the identical CDR3.

J was trimmed by 3 bases and V by 4 bases; bases with no gene match: 2. Germline V CDR1 and CDR2: SGHRS, YFSETQ. The CDR3 totals 14 residues. Using immunoSEQ multiplex PCR, the repertoire was profiled, and TCRdb retains in-frame clones only, with some absent. The data hold about 120,000 clones, with around nine tenths observed a single time. The TCR sequence derives from an adult in good health. The chain links TRBV5-1 to TRBJ2-1, with TRBD2 matching over 9 bases. The starting material was peripheral blood, obtained on day 0 of AZD1222 vaccination. Written as DNA, the CDR3 is TGCGCCAGCAGCAGTAGCGGGGGCTACAATGAGCAGTTCTTC. Its protein product is CASSSSGGYNEQFF.